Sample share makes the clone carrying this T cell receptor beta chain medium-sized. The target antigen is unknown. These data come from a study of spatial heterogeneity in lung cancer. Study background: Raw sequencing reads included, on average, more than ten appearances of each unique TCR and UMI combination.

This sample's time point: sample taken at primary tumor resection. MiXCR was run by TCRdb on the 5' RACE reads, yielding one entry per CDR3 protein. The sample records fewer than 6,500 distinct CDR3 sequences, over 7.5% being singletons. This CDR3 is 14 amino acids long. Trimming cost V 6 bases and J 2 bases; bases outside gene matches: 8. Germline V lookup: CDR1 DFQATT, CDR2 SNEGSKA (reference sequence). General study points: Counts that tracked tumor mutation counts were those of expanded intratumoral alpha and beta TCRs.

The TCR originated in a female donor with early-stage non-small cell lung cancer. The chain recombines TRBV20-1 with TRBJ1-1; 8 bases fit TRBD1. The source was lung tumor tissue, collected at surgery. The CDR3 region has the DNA TGCAGTGCCAAAAGGACAGGGATAAACACTGAAGCTTTCTTT. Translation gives CSAKRTGINTEAFF.